The 10 T cell receptor beta chains given below trace back to one sample, sequenced in a study of cytomegalovirus exposure and HLA in healthy donors. Use of 60 Vbeta and 13 Jbeta primers characterized the PCR. Using immunoSEQ multiplex PCR, the repertoire was profiled, and TCRdb retains in-frame clones only, with some absent. The sample has 150,000 to 250,000 clones, 85% seen once; the top ten hold approximately 2.1%. The specimen sequenced was PBMCs. These receptors came from a woman aged 45 to 65 in good health and CMV-seronegative.

The V call is TRBV2, the J call TRBJ1-2, with a tentative D call TRBD1 (5 bases). The CDR3 contains 14 residues. Trimming removed 3 bases at V and 7 bases at J, with 15 bases between. The germline V gene has CDR1 SNHLY and CDR2 FYNNEI. The CDR3: CASSDSNRPRGYTF. The CDR3 bases are TGTGCCAGCAGTGATTCGAACAGGCCCCGTGGCTACACCTTC.

The V call is TRBV5-5, the J call TRBJ2-5, with TRBD1 matching 7 bases. The CDR3 is 15 amino acids. The trim removed 3 bases at V and 5 bases at J, leaving 10 bases unmatched. Germline V gene data show CDR1 as SGHKS and CDR2 as YYEKEE (reference sequence). CDR3 amino acids: CASSSTGTVLETQYF. CDR3 DNA: TGTGCCAGCAGCTCCACCGGGACAGTTCTCGAGACCCAGTACTTC.

This chain uses TRBV28 with TRBJ1-4, with 9 bases fitting TRBD1. The ends lost 6 bases at V and 7 bases at J; junction bases unmatched: 3. The CDR3 spans 13 residues. From germline, CDR1 is MDHEN and CDR2 SYDVKM. The CDR3 DNA reads as TGTGCCAGCAGAAACAGGGGGCCTGAAAAACTGTTTTTT. Translating it yields CASRNRGPEKLFF.

This chain links TRBV7-3 with TRBJ1-2, with TRBD1 matching over 9 bases. CDR3 length: 15 residues. Germline CDR1 reads SGHTA; CDR2 reads FQGTGA. V gave up 4 bases and J gave up 8 bases; unmatched junction bases: 11. CDR3 sequence (DNA): TGTGCCAGCAGCTCAAACGGACAGGGGACCTTAGGCTACACCTTC. Protein product: CASSSNGQGTLGYTF.

The chain employs TRBV5-1 and TRBJ2-7, with D tentatively TRBD2 (5 bases). Trimming left V 3 bases short and J 4 bases short, with 8 bases between. The CDR3 consists of 12 residues. Looked up from germline, CDR1 is SGHRS and CDR2 is YFSETQ. In DNA form, the CDR3 reads TGCGCCAGCAGCTCCCCGGGGTACGAGCAGTACTTC. It codes for CASSSPGYEQYF.

The V gene is TRBV28, the J gene TRBJ2-3; 12 bases align to TRBD1. The CDR3 has 18 residues. Germline CDR1 and CDR2: MDHEN and SYDVKM. The trim removed 6 bases at V and 5 bases at J, leaving 15 bases unmatched. DNA for the CDR3: TGTGCCAGCAGGGGGTCTGCTCCGGGACAGGGGGCGCAAGATACGCAGTATTTT. Encoded protein: CASRGSAPGQGAQDTQYF.

The chain is built from TRBV11-2 and TRBJ2-1; no reliable D call. CDR1 SGHAT and CDR2 FQNNGV come from the germline V gene. CDR3 length: 14 amino acids. The V end was cut by 3 bases, the J end by 4 bases, with 10 bases between. DNA of the CDR3: TGTGCCAGCAGCTTTGGTCCCGAGTACAATGAGCAGTTCTTC. It specifies CASSFGPEYNEQFF.

CDR3 coding DNA: TGTGCCAGCAGTGCTGGCCATCAGCCCCAGCATTTT. Protein sequence: CASSAGHQPQHF. The chain employs TRBV6-1 and TRBJ1-5; D not certain. V was pared by 4 bases and J by 5 bases, with 6 bases between. Germline V gene sequence: CDR1 MNHNS, CDR2 SASEGT. The CDR3 has 12 amino acids.

The chain recombines TRBV5-1 with TRBJ2-1; 8 bases line up with TRBD1. Per the germline V gene, CDR1 is SGHRS and CDR2 is YFSETQ. V dropped 5 bases and J dropped 4; count of bases not matched to a gene: 11. This CDR3 has 16 amino acids. The CDR3 DNA sequence: TGCGCCAGCAGACCTTTGGACAGGGTGGTTTACAATGAGCAGTTCTTC. Its protein is CASRPLDRVVYNEQFF.

The chain has TRBV7-9 and TRBJ2-1; 8 positions agree with TRBD1. The CDR3 is 15 amino acids. Germline assignment: CDR1 SEHNR and CDR2 FQNEAQ (reference sequence). J was trimmed by 2 bases and V by 1 base; bases with no gene match: 1. The CDR3 sequence: CASSLGQGTYNEQFF. Written as DNA, the CDR3 is TGTGCCAGCAGCTTAGGACAGGGGACCTACAATGAGCAGTTCTTC.